A single sample gave rise to the 29 T cell receptor beta chains below, sequenced in a study of T cell clonotyping in hematopoietic cell transplantation. Sequenced by immunoSEQ multiplex PCR; TCRdb stores in-frame clones only, minus some. The table has 15,000 or so clones, approximately 74% seen once. Sequenced input: peripheral blood mononuclear cells. The receptors originated from a woman aged 55-70 years in good health. Some clones in this sample may be carry-over from other donors' samples.

This rearrangement joins TRBV5-6 to TRBJ2-7, with D possibly TRBD2 on 6 matching bases. V lost 3 bases and J 9 bases, leaving 13 bases between the germline ends. This CDR3 is built from 12 residues. The germline V gene encodes CDR1 SGHDT and CDR2 YYEEEE. This CDR3 is CASSWGRERQYF. The CDR3 nucleotides read TGTGCCAGCAGCTGGGGCCGGGAGCGGCAGTACTTC.

This chain uses TRBV13 with TRBJ1-1; 7 bases agree with TRBD1. The CDR3 runs 17 residues. With 3 bases clipped from V and 4 bases from J, the junction kept 14 bases outside the gene matches. Germline V CDR1 and CDR2: PRHDT, FYEKMQ (reference sequence). The CDR3 spells CASSFYGIAGGGTEAFF. CDR3 DNA: TGTGCCAGCAGCTTTTATGGGATAGCAGGGGGGGGCACTGAAGCTTTCTTT.

This chain connects TRBV5-4 to TRBJ2-2, with 10 bases matching TRBD2. Trimming took 4 bases from V and 6 from J; bases not matched to a gene: 9. CDR1 is SGHNT, CDR2 YYREEE, per germline (reference sequence). The CDR3 totals 16 residues. Here the CDR3 DNA reads TGTGCCAGCAGCCCTGCTAGCGGGAGAGGGTCCGGGGAGCTGTTTTTT. Protein product: CASSPASGRGSGELFF.

Written as DNA, the CDR3 is TGTGCCAGCAGCTACCGAGGAGGAGAAGAGACCCAGTACTTC. It specifies CASSYRGGEETQYF. J is TRBJ2-5 and V is TRBV7-8, with D possibly matching TRBD2 (5 bases). V was pared by 4 bases and J by 3 bases, with 12 bases between. This CDR3 contains 14 residues. The germline V gene encodes CDR1 SGHVS and CDR2 FQNEAQ.

Only a few counts were recorded for this clone. The chain is built from TRBV4-2 and TRBJ2-6, with 8 positions matching TRBD1. The CDR3 is 17 residues long. From germline, CDR1 is LGHNA and CDR2 YNFKEQ. Trimming cost V 0 bases and J 4 bases; bases outside gene matches: 5. This CDR3 reads CASSQEQGASGANVLTF. Written as DNA, the CDR3 is TGTGCCAGCAGCCAAGAGCAGGGGGCTTCCGGGGCCAACGTCCTGACTTTC.

This chain links TRBV25-1 with TRBJ1-3, with a tentative D call TRBD1 (6 bases). Deletions cut 1 base from V and 2 bases from J, with 9 bases between. CDR1 is MGHDK, CDR2 SYGVNS, per germline. The CDR3 consists of 15 residues. CDR3 nucleotides: TGTGCCAGCAGTGAATTGGGGGCAGCTGGAAACACCATATATTTT. Its translation is CASSELGAAGNTIYF.

The rearrangement links TRBV7-9 to TRBJ2-4; TRBD2 is a possible D gene (6 bases). The ends were cut back, 0 bases at V and 8 bases at J, with 11 bases in the middle. The CDR3 length is 14 residues. Germline CDR1 SEHNR, CDR2 FQNEAQ (reference sequence). The CDR3 DNA sequence: TGTGCCAGCAGCTTAGCGTTAGAGCGGGACATTCAGTACTTC. Protein sequence: CASSLALERDIQYF.

V usage is TRBV6-5 and J usage is TRBJ1-4; 7 bases align to TRBD1. This CDR3 has 15 residues. Germline lookup yields CDR1 MNHEY and CDR2 SVGAGI. V was pared by 6 bases and J by 4 bases, with 8 bases of the junction left unmatched. The CDR3 protein is CASRRRQGVNEKLFF. The CDR3 nucleotides are TGTGCCAGCAGGCGCAGACAGGGTGTTAATGAAAAACTGTTTTTT.

The count of this clone is one. The V and J genes are TRBV4-3 and TRBJ2-7; TRBD1 agrees at 8 bases. This CDR3 has 14 residues. The V gene end was trimmed by 2 bases and the J gene end by 2 bases; junction bases not matched to a gene: 2. CDR1 and CDR2 from the germline V gene are LGHNA and YSLEER. The CDR3 DNA reads TGCGCCAGCAGCCAACAACAGGGGGCCTACGAGCAGTACTTC. Translated: CASSQQQGAYEQYF.

The J gene is TRBJ1-2, the V gene TRBV4-1, with D unresolved. The CDR3 loop spans 12 amino acids. Germline V gene data show CDR1 as MGHRA and CDR2 as YSYEKL. Trimming took off 1 base at V and 5 bases at J, with 5 bases between the two ends. CDR3 DNA sequence: TGCGCCAGCAGCCAAGGGAGATATGGCTACACCTTC. The encoded protein is CASSQGRYGYTF.

The chain employs TRBV20-1 and TRBJ2-3; D is perhaps TRBD2 (6 bases). The CDR3 is 11 amino acids. CDR1 is DFQATT and CDR2 is SNEGSKA in the germline V gene (reference sequence). V gave up 6 bases and J gave up 11 bases, with 15 bases separating them. The CDR3 coding sequence is TGCAGTGCCAGGGACTCTCCCTTGCAGTATTTT. It encodes CSARDSPLQYF.

This chain joins TRBV7-3 and TRBJ1-1; D might be TRBD1 (6 bases). The CDR3 contains 13 residues. From germline, CDR1 is SGHTA and CDR2 FQGTGA. The V gene lost 3 bases and the J gene lost 5 bases, with 10 bases spanning the gap. The CDR3 nucleotides read TGTGCCAGCAGCTTCTCGAGGGGGACTGAAGCTTTCTTT. It specifies CASSFSRGTEAFF.

The chain joins TRBV6-1 to TRBJ2-7; a possible D gene is TRBD2 (5 bases). CDR1 and CDR2 (germline): MNHNS, SASEGT. Between the trimmed V and J ends, which lost 10 bases and 7 bases, there was a span of 26 bases. This CDR3 contains 15 residues. DNA for the CDR3: TGTGCCACCCTATACAACCCAAGTCTAGGCGGGGAGCAGTACTTC. This codes for CATLYNPSLGGEQYF.

The chain joins TRBV5-1 to TRBJ2-7, with 10 bases lining up with TRBD1. Germline-derived CDR1 and CDR2 are SGHRS and YFSETQ. There are 15 residues in the CDR3. V shed 1 base, J shed 4 bases, and the junction held 5 bases outside the gene matches. The CDR3 DNA follows: TGCGCCAGCAGCTTGCGGGACAGGGGAATTTACGAGCAGTACTTC. It encodes CASSLRDRGIYEQYF.

This clone has more than one count but fewer than ten. V gene TRBV5-6 combines with J gene TRBJ2-7, with a tentative D call TRBD1 (6 bases). Germline V lookup: CDR1 SGHDT, CDR2 YYEEEE. Trimming removed 3 bases at V and 3 bases at J, with 16 bases between. The CDR3 has 15 residues. Here the CDR3 reads CASSWGTRSFYEQYF. The CDR3 DNA reads as TGTGCCAGCAGCTGGGGGACACGAAGCTTCTACGAGCAGTACTTC. The full variable domain, its missing parts supplied by reference TRBV5-6 and TRBJ2-7, is DAGVTQSPTHLIKTRGQQVTLRCSPKSGHDTVSWYQQALGQGPQFIFQYYEEEERQRGNFPDRFSGHQFPNYSSELNVNALLLGDSALYLCASSWGTRSFYEQYFGPGTRLTVT.

This clone has just a few counts. This chain connects TRBV28 to TRBJ1-2; 10 bases match TRBD1. This CDR3 has 15 residues. The germline gives CDR1 MDHEN, CDR2 SYDVKM. V was clipped by 6 bases and J by 6 bases; unmatched bases: 10. The CDR3 DNA sequence: TGTGCCAGCAGAACAACCGGGACAGGGGAGAATGGCTACACCTTC. Protein product: CASRTTGTGENGYTF.

V and J are TRBV4-3 and TRBJ2-7; TRBD1 might be the D (6 bases). Germline V gives CDR1 LGHNA, CDR2 YSLEER. CDR3 length equals 15 residues. V was trimmed by 1 base and J by 4 bases, leaving 14 bases between them. The CDR3 here is CASSQAHRARYEQYF. CDR3 nucleotides: TGCGCCAGCAGCCAAGCGCACAGGGCCAGGTACGAGCAGTACTTC.

This rearrangement joins TRBV28 to TRBJ2-5; 14 bases are a match to TRBD2. V was clipped by 4 bases and J by 6 bases; unmatched bases: 19. The length of the CDR3 is 20 residues. The germline CDR1 and CDR2 sequences are MDHEN and SYDVKM. CDR3 residues: CASSSLITKGLAGVAKTQYF. CDR3 in DNA: TGTGCCAGCAGTTCCCTTATAACGAAGGGACTAGCGGGAGTTGCAAAGACCCAGTACTTC.

The chain employs TRBV6-1 and TRBJ1-4; D remains ambiguous. V dropped 1 base and J dropped 7 bases, with 4 bases sitting between them. The germline V gene encodes CDR1 MNHNS and CDR2 SASEGT. This CDR3 has 12 residues. The DNA for the CDR3 is TGTGCCAGCAGTGAAGGGGCTGAAAAACTGTTTTTT. It specifies CASSEGAEKLFF.

This chain joins TRBV7-2 and TRBJ1-6; the D is unclear. Trimming pared 1 base from V and 7 bases from J, leaving 14 bases between. This CDR3 is built from 16 residues. Per the germline V gene, CDR1 is SGHTA and CDR2 is FQGNSA. The DNA of the CDR3 is TGTGCCAGCAGCTTAGACCAGGCCAGCCGAAATTCACCCCTCCACTTT. Translation gives CASSLDQASRNSPLHF.

This clone turned up a few times. V usage is TRBV2 and J usage is TRBJ2-7; D gene uncertain. Germline V gene sequence: CDR1 SNHLY, CDR2 FYNNEI. This CDR3 has 14 amino acids. The V and J ends lost 0 bases and 0 bases respectively, with 6 bases between them. CDR3 region: CASSEARSSYEQYF. CDR3 coding DNA: TGTGCCAGCAGTGAAGCTAGGAGCTCCTACGAGCAGTACTTC.

V gene TRBV29-1 combines with J gene TRBJ2-1; 10 bases agree with TRBD2. Germline V gene lookup returns CDR1 SQVTM and CDR2 ANQGSEA. This CDR3 has 14 amino acids. V trimming: 6 bases; J trimming: 8 bases; junction bases outside the gene matches: 10. The CDR3 loop is CSVDSSGSMDEQFF. The CDR3 DNA reads as TGCAGCGTGGACTCTAGCGGGAGTATGGATGAGCAGTTCTTC.

This clone was detected only once. The rearrangement uses TRBV4-3 and TRBJ2-7; D is unresolved. Germline lookup yields CDR1 LGHNA and CDR2 YSLEER. The CDR3 covers 15 residues. Trimming took off 2 bases at V and 6 bases at J, with 17 bases between the two ends. The CDR3 coding sequence is TGCGCCAGCAGCCAAAGCCCCGTGCGTATACTCGAGCAGTACTTC. This translates into CASSQSPVRILEQYF.

The V gene is TRBV2, the J gene TRBJ2-7, with D perhaps TRBD1 (6 bases). CDR1 is SNHLY, CDR2 FYNNEI, per germline. CDR3 size: 12 residues. Trimming took 6 bases from V and 6 from J, leaving 12 bases between them. The CDR3 is CASRDSILEQYF. DNA of the CDR3: TGTGCCAGCAGGGACAGCATCCTCGAGCAGTACTTC.

This clone was seen a few times. A junction boundary mismatches the germline segment, possibly from a read error. The chain joins TRBV6-1 to TRBJ2-3, with 10 nucleotides matching TRBD1. Germline V gives CDR1 MNHNS, CDR2 SASEGT. The CDR3 is made up of 15 amino acids. CDR3 sequence reads: CASSEDRGTTDTQYF. DNA for the CDR3: TGTGCCAGCAGTGAGGACAGGGGGACCACAGATACGCAGTACTTT.

This clone came up a few times. The chain links TRBV15 to TRBJ1-2, with a weak D call TRBD1 (5 bases). The V end was cut by 6 bases, the J end by 3 bases, with 14 bases between. This CDR3 has 14 residues. Germline V gene sequence: CDR1 LNHNV, CDR2 YYDKDF (reference sequence). The CDR3 here is CATRWDSGDYGYTF. The CDR3 nucleotides read TGTGCCACCAGGTGGGACTCGGGAGACTATGGCTACACCTTC.

This clone was detected once. This chain uses TRBV28 with TRBJ2-1; 9 bases align to TRBD2. J gave up 8 bases and V 7 bases, and 12 bases lay outside the gene matches. Germline V gene data show CDR1 as MDHEN and CDR2 as SYDVKM. This CDR3 is built from 15 residues. The chain's CDR3 is CASTTLAGRGDEQFF. CDR3 sequence (DNA): TGTGCCAGCACCACCCTAGCGGGGAGGGGGGATGAGCAGTTCTTC.

V is TRBV2 and J is TRBJ2-3, with 8 positions matching TRBD2. CDR1 and CDR2 (germline): SNHLY, FYNNEI. The CDR3 loop spans 14 amino acids. After removal of 10 bases from V and 0 bases from J, the junction contained 6 bases not matched to a gene. The CDR3 region is CANSLAASTDTQYF. The CDR3 coding sequence is TGTGCCAATTCACTAGCGGCAAGCACAGATACGCAGTATTTT. The entire variable domain, with the rest obtained from reference TRBV2 and TRBJ2-3, is as follows: EPEVTQTPSHQVTQMGQEVILRCVPISNHLYFYWYRQILGQKVEFLVSFYNNEISEKSEIFDDQFSVERPDGSNFTLKIRSTKLEDSAMYFCANSLAASTDTQYFGPGTRLTVL.

CDR3 sequence (DNA): TGTGCCAGCAGTGGATCTAGCGGGGGGGCAGATACGCAGTATTTT. Its protein is CASSGSSGGADTQYF. The V gene is TRBV6-1, the J gene TRBJ2-3, with TRBD2 matching over 12 bases. Trimming removed 4 bases from V and 4 bases from J; junction bases left unmatched: 3. The CDR3 covers 15 residues. Germline CDR1 reads MNHNS; CDR2 reads SASEGT.